Described below is a single T cell receptor (beta chain) sequence and its context. This sample is part of a study of blood T cell repertoires in COVID-19. Background on the study: Sources were T cells, B-cell-depleted T cells, or PBMCs; the material itself was cDNA or gDNA.

Libraries were prepared by immunoSEQ multiplex PCR; TCRdb keeps only in-frame clonotypes and omits some of them. The sample contains roughly 70,000 clones, around 90% of which appear only once. Germline V gene sequence: CDR1 SNHLY, CDR2 FYNNEI. Trimming stripped 1 base from V and 3 bases from J, with 13 bases between. This CDR3 region has 16 residues. The chain combines TRBV2 with TRBJ1-5; D possibly corresponds to TRBD1 (5 bases). The receptor was isolated from a human donor in a cohort sampled during active COVID-19. Sequencing was performed on peripheral blood. CDR3 amino acids: CASSEGTRGINQPQHF. CDR3 DNA sequence: TGTGCCAGCAGTGAAGGGACACGCGGGATCAATCAGCCCCAGCATTTT.